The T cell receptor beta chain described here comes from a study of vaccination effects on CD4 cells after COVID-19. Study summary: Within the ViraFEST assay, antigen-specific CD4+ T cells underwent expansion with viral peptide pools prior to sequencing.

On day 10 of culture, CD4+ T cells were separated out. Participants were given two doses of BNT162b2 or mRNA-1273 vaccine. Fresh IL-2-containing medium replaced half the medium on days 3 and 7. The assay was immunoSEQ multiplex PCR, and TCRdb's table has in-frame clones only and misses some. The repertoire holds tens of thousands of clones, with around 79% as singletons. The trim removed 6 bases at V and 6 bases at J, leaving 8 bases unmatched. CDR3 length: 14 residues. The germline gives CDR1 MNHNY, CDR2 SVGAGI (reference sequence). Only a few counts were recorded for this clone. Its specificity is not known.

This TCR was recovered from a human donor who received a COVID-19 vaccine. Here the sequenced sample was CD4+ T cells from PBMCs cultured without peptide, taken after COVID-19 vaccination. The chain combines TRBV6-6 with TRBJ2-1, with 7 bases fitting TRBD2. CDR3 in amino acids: CASRDSGGRNEQFF. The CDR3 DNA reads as TGTGCCAGCAGGGATTCGGGGGGACGCAATGAGCAGTTCTTC.